This TCR beta chain was documented in a study of blood T cell repertoires in COVID-19. Study as a whole: The United States, Italy and Spain provided the acute and convalescent COVID-19 samples. The analysed material was cDNA or gDNA that came from T cells, B-cell-depleted T cells, or PBMCs.

Per the study methods: Using reference gene primer amplification, nucleated cell counts were estimated. Produced via immunoSEQ multiplex PCR; TCRdb's table is partial and in-frame only. V, J and clone size derive from that table, while D and trimming were established from the DNA sequence. The sample has approximately 110,000 clones, roughly 88% seen once. The CDR3 loop spans 16 amino acids. The J segment lost 6 bases and the V segment lost 3 bases, leaving 8 bases of the junction unmatched. Germline assignment: CDR1 LNHDA and CDR2 SQIVND (reference sequence). This rearrangement joins TRBV19 to TRBJ2-3; 11 bases agree with TRBD2. The sample comprised peripheral blood. This TCR was sampled from a woman aged 65 to 85 who had recovered from COVID-19. The CDR3 region is CASSISPSGRLDTQYF. As DNA, the CDR3 is TGTGCCAGTAGTATCTCCCCTAGCGGGAGGCTGGATACGCAGTATTTT.